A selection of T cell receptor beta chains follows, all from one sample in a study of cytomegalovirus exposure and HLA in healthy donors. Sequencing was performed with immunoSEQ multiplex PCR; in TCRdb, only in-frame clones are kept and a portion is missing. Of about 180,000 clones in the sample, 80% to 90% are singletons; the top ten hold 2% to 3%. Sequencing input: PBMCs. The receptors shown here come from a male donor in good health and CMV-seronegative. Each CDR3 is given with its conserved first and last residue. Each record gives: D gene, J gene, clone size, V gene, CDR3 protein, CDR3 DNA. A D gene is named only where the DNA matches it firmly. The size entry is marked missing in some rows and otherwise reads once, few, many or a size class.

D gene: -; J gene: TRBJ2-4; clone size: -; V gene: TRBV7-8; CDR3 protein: CASSSYGTPLAKNIQYF; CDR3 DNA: TGTGCCAGCAGCAGCTACGGGACACCACTAGCCAAAAACATTCAGTACTTC
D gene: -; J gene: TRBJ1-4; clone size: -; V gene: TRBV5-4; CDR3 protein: CASSLLGRGANEKLFF; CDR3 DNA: TGTGCCAGCAGCTTGTTGGGCAGGGGTGCTAATGAAAAACTGTTTTTT
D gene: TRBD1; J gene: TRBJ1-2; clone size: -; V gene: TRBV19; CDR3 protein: CASSIGRGNYGYTF; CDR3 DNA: TGTGCCAGTAGTATTGGCAGGGGGAACTATGGCTACACCTTC
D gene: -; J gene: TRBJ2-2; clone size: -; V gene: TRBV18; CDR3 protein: CASSPTANTGELFF; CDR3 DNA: TGTGCCAGCTCACCAACGGCGAACACCGGGGAGCTGTTTTTT
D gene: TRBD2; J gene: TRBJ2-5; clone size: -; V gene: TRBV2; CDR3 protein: CASRRLAGRQETQYF; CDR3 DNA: TGTGCCAGCAGGAGACTAGCGGGGAGACAAGAGACCCAGTACTTC
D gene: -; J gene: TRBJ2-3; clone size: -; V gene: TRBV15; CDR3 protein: CATSRDRRLSPTDTQYF; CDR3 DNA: TGTGCCACCAGCAGAGATCGTAGATTATCCCCCACAGATACGCAGTATTTT
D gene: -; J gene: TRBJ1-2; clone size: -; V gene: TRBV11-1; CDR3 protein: CASSPNRAPHYGYTF; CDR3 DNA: TGTGCCAGCAGCCCTAACAGGGCACCCCACTATGGCTACACCTTC
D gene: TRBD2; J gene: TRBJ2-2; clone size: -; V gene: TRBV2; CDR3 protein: CASFASGGVITGELFF; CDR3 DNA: TGTGCCAGCTTTGCTAGCGGGGGGGTAATAACCGGGGAGCTGTTTTTT
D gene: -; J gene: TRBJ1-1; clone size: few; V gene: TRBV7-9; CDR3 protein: CASSSLAPMNTEAFF; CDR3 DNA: TGTGCCAGCAGCTCCCTAGCACCAATGAACACTGAAGCTTTCTTT
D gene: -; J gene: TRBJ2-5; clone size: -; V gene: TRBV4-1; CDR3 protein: CASSRLTQETQYF; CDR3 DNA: TGCGCCAGCTCCAGACTGACCCAAGAGACCCAGTACTTC
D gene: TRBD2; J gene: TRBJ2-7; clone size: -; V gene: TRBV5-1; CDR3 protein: CASSLAGTSGTYEQYF; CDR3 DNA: TGCGCCAGCAGCCTGGCCGGGACTAGCGGGACTTACGAGCAGTACTTC
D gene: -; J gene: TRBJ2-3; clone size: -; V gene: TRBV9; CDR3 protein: CASSGRLVSTDTQYF; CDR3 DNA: TGTGCCAGCAGCGGACGACTAGTCTCCACAGATACGCAGTATTTT
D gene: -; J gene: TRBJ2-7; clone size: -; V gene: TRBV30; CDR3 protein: CAWSFGQAGEQYF; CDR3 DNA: TGTGCCTGGAGTTTCGGGCAGGCGGGAGAGCAGTACTTC
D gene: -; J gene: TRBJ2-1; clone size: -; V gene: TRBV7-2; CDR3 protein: CASSPLGGGHNEQFF; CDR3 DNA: TGTGCCAGCAGCCCCCTGGGCGGGGGCCACAATGAGCAGTTCTTC
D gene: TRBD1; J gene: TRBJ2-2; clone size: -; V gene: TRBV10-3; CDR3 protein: CAARNRGMGGELFF; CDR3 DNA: TGTGCCGCGAGGAACAGGGGTATGGGCGGGGAGCTGTTTTTT
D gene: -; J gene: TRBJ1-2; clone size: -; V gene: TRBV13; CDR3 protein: CASSEGPKRAGYGYTF; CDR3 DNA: TGTGCCAGCAGCGAAGGTCCCAAAAGGGCGGGCTATGGCTACACCTTC
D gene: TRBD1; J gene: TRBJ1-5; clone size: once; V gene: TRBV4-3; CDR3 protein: CASSQDRPQGARRNQPQHF; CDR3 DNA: TGCGCCAGCAGCCAAGATAGACCGCAGGGGGCTAGGCGCAATCAGCCCCAGCATTTT
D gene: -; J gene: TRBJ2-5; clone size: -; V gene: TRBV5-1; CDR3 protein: CASSLVLDSQETQYF; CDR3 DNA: TGCGCCAGCAGCTTGGTTCTTGACAGCCAAGAGACCCAGTACTTC
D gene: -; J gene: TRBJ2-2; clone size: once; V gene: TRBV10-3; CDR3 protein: CAISSRETGELFF; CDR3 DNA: TGTGCCATCAGTTCCCGGGAGACCGGGGAGCTGTTTTTT
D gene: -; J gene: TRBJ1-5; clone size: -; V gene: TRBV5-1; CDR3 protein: CASSPSSGGPNQPQHF; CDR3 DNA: TGCGCCAGCAGCCCATCCTCCGGGGGACCGAATCAGCCCCAGCATTTT
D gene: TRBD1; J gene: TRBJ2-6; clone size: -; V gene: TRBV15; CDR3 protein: CATDDRVLSSGANVLTF; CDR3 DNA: TGTGCCACCGACGACAGGGTCTTAAGCTCTGGGGCCAACGTCCTGACTTTC
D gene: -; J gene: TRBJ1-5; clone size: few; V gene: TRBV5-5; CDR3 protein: CASSSLSGINQPQHF; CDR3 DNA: TGTGCCAGCAGCTCTTTATCAGGGATAAATCAGCCCCAGCATTTT
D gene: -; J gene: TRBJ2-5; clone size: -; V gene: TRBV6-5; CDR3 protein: CASSDRQETQYF; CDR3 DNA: TGTGCCAGCAGTGACAGACAAGAGACCCAGTACTTC
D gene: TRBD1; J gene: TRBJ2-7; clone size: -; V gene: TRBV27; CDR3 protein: CATTQGAGEQYF; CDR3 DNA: TGTGCCACCACGCAGGGGGCGGGGGAGCAGTACTTC
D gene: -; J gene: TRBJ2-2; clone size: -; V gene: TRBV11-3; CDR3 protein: CASSLDQGRRSGELFF; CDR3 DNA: TGTGCCAGCAGCTTAGATCAGGGTAGAAGGTCCGGGGAGCTGTTTTTT
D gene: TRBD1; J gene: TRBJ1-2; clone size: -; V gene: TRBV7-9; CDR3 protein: CSSSLVSGTGENYGYTF; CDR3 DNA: TGTTCCAGCAGCTTAGTGTCCGGGACAGGGGAGAACTATGGCTACACCTTC